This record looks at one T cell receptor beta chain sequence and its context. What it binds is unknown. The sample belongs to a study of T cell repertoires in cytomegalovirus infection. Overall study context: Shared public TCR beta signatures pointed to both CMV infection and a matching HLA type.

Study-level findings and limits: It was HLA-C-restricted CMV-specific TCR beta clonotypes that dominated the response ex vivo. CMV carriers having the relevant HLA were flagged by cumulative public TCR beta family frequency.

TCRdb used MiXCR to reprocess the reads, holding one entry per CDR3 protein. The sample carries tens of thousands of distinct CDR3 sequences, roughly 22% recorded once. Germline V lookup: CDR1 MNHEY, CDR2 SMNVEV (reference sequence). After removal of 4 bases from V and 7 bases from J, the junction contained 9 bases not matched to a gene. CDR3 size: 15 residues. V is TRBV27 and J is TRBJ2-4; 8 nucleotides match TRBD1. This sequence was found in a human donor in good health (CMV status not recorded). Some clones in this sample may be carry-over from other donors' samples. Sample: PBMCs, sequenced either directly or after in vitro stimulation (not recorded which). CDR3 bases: TGTGCCAGCAGTTCCCCAGGGGGCGCGAGGAACATTCAGTACTTC. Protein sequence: CASSSPGGARNIQYF.